This TCR beta chain derives from a study of blood T cells in healthy people across ages. Findings and caveats of the study: Observed TCR beta diversity per million T cells went down as age went up. This fall followed a roughly linear course with age.

Together with a sample-barcoded 5' primer, a J-beta primer mix was included in a second PCR lasting roughly 6 to 12 cycles. All cDNA molecules were each tagged by a template-switch adaptor with 12 random nucleotides. Using its own MiXCR run on the 5' RACE reads, TCRdb lists one record per CDR3 protein. The sample has approximately 670,000 distinct CDR3 sequences; about 43% are singletons. A word on this clonotype: Its antigen is currently unknown.

V trimming: 0 bases; J trimming: 4 bases; junction bases outside the gene matches: 8. CDR1 is MGHRA, CDR2 YSYEKL, per germline. There are 17 residues in the CDR3. The TCR comes from a man at least 80 years old in good health. Source material: blood. The chain employs TRBV4-1 and TRBJ1-5; 8 nucleotides agree with TRBD1. The CDR3 sequence: CASSQERQGLGNQPQHF. CDR3 nucleotide sequence: TGCGCCAGCAGCCAAGAAAGACAGGGGTTGGGGAATCAGCCCCAGCATTTT.